These 6 T cell receptor beta chains came from one sample sequenced in a study of cytomegalovirus exposure and HLA in healthy donors. Primers: 60 Vbeta forward and 13 Jbeta reverse. Libraries were prepared by immunoSEQ multiplex PCR; TCRdb keeps only in-frame clonotypes and omits some of them. Of 60,000 to 85,000 clones in the sample, roughly 79% were seen once. The sequenced material came from PBMCs. The receptor set was obtained from a man aged 35 to 55 in good health and CMV-seronegative.

The chain combines TRBV5-1 with TRBJ1-2; TRBD1 matches at 7 bases. The germline V gene encodes CDR1 SGHRS and CDR2 YFSETQ. Trimming cost V 3 bases and J 2 bases; bases outside gene matches: 10. This CDR3 comprises 16 residues. The CDR3 sequence is CASSSLPGQTNYGYTF. In DNA form, the CDR3 reads TGCGCCAGCAGCTCTCTCCCGGGACAGACAAACTATGGCTACACCTTC.

The gene calls are TRBV19 and TRBJ2-3, with D unresolved. V was clipped by 3 bases and J by 4 bases, with 8 bases between them. There are 13 residues in the CDR3. The germline gives CDR1 LNHDA, CDR2 SQIVND (reference sequence). The CDR3 DNA reads TGTGCCAGTAGTATGCTACTGTCAGATACGCAGTATTTT. It codes for CASSMLLSDTQYF.

The chain links TRBV10-3 to TRBJ2-1; D is possibly TRBD2 (5 bases). Germline V gene lookup returns CDR1 ENHRY and CDR2 SYGVKD. The CDR3 loop spans 13 amino acids. V dropped 6 bases and J dropped 9 bases, with 15 bases sitting between them. CDR3 residues: CAISDGEYGEQFF. CDR3 in DNA: TGTGCCATCAGCGACGGGGAATACGGTGAGCAGTTCTTC.

The V gene is TRBV9, the J gene TRBJ2-2; maybe TRBD1 (6 bases). Deletions cut 4 bases from V and 4 bases from J, with 14 bases between. Germline V gene lookup returns CDR1 SGDLS and CDR2 YYNGEE. This CDR3 has 15 residues. CDR3 sequence (DNA): TGTGCCAGCAGCAAAGGACTGGACAGCACCGGGGAGCTGTTTTTT. Encoded protein: CASSKGLDSTGELFF. The entire variable domain, with the rest obtained from reference TRBV9 and TRBJ2-2, is as follows: DSGVTQTPKHLITATGQRVTLRCSPRSGDLSVYWYQQSLDQGLQFLIQYYNGEERAKGNILERFSAQQFPDLHSELNLSSLELGDSALYFCASSKGLDSTGELFFGEGSRLTVL.

The J gene is TRBJ2-1, the V gene TRBV2, with a weak D call TRBD1 (5 bases). The germline CDR1 and CDR2 sequences are SNHLY and FYNNEI. Trimming shortened V by 7 bases and J by 4 bases, and 11 bases separated the two germline ends. The CDR3 is made up of 13 amino acids. CDR3: CASTDSPYNEQFF. DNA for the CDR3: TGTGCCAGCACTGACAGTCCATACAATGAGCAGTTCTTC. Full variable domain (rest looked up from reference TRBV2 and TRBJ2-1): EPEVTQTPSHQVTQMGQEVILRCVPISNHLYFYWYRQILGQKVEFLVSFYNNEISEKSEIFDDQFSVERPDGSNFTLKIRSTKLEDSAMYFCASTDSPYNEQFFGPGTRLTVL.

V is TRBV6-1 and J is TRBJ2-3, with a weak D call TRBD2 (5 bases). CDR3 length equals 15 residues. Germline V gene sequence: CDR1 MNHNS, CDR2 SASEGT. The germline V and J ends were trimmed by 5 bases and 4 bases, with 16 bases remaining between them. The CDR3 DNA is TGTGCCAGCAGTCCCCGCCGGGGAGCCGCAGATACGCAGTATTTT. Translating gives CASSPRRGAADTQYF.